The clone carrying this T cell receptor (beta chain) was found many times. Its cognate antigen is unknown. The CDR3 runs to 15 residues. Germline CDR1 is MGHRA and CDR2 is YSYEKL. V shed 3 bases and J shed 4 bases, with 16 bases lying between them. This entry belongs to a study of T cells after posttransplantation cyclophosphamide. Assay: immunoSEQ multiplex PCR; the TCRdb copy retains only in-frame clones and omits some. The counts give roughly 40,000 clones, none of them seen only once; roughly 4.3% is held by the top ten. Whole-study findings and limits: Blood and skin or GI T cell repertoires showed limited TRB overlap. Donor-recipient repertoire similarity was low at 1-2 months, rising over year one.

Sequencing used PBMCs. This clonotype originated in a woman in her forties or fifties in good health and a related stem cell transplant donor. The chain combines TRBV4-1 with TRBJ2-7; D ambiguous. For the CDR3, the DNA is TGCGCCAGCAGCCACCGGAACCTCCCCGGGTACGAGCAGTACTTC. Amino acid sequence: CASSHRNLPGYEQYF.